This T cell receptor beta chain is drawn from a study of shared clonotypes between healthy human individuals. Study outcomes and limitations: Clonotypes which were not shared had lower generation probabilities than clonotypes that all four donors shared. Across a handful of donors, naive CD4 shared roughly 5%, naive CD8 more than 3%, memory CD4 2% to 2.5%, memory CD8 0.4%.

Germline-derived CDR1 and CDR2 are MNHEY and SMNVEV (reference sequence). The J segment lost 2 bases and the V segment lost 8 bases, leaving 9 bases of the junction unmatched. The CDR3 extends over 14 amino acids. Each sorted subset replicate got 200 ng genomic DNA, about 33,000 genomes. Clones were read by immunoSEQ multiplex PCR, and TCRdb kept only the in-frame ones, dropping some. This table holds around 940,000 clones, less than 85% found once. As regards this clone: Its cognate antigen is unknown.

This sequence was found in a man younger than 35 in good health. The chain recombines TRBV27 with TRBJ2-7; 7 bases map to TRBD2. Material for sequencing was memory CD4+ T cells sorted from blood. Subset given: CD45RA-negative fraction. CDR3 sequence (DNA): TGTGCCAGCGGTCAAGCGGGGTTCCCCTACGAGCAGTACTTC. Translated, it gives CASGQAGFPYEQYF.